This is a list of T cell receptor beta chains from one sample in a study of blood T cell repertoires in COVID-19. Measured with immunoSEQ multiplex PCR; TCRdb has only the in-frame clones, and not every one. Of roughly 40,000 clones in the sample, 85% to 95% were seen once. Sequencing was carried out using peripheral blood. The receptors originated from a middle-aged man with COVID-19, enrolled during active disease. Each CDR3 is given with its conserved first and last residue. Each record gives: V gene, clone size, J gene, D gene, CDR3 protein, CDR3 DNA. A D gene is named only where the DNA matches it firmly. Rows give clone size only sometimes, using once, few, many, or a class for an expanded clone.

v_gene: TRBV4-1
abundance: -
j_gene: TRBJ1-5
d_gene: -
CDR3aa: CASSPRQANQPQHF
CDR3nt: TGCGCCAGCAGCCCAAGACAGGCCAATCAGCCCCAGCATTTT

v_gene: TRBV5-1
abundance: -
j_gene: TRBJ1-1
d_gene: TRBD1
CDR3aa: CASSLQGSDTEAFF
CDR3nt: TGCGCCAGCAGCTTACAGGGGTCGGACACTGAAGCTTTCTTT

v_gene: TRBV19
abundance: -
j_gene: TRBJ1-1
d_gene: -
CDR3aa: CASSLLTGRGTEAFF
CDR3nt: TGTGCCAGTAGTCTTTTGACAGGTCGCGGCACTGAAGCTTTCTTT

v_gene: TRBV6-1
abundance: -
j_gene: TRBJ2-3
d_gene: TRBD2
CDR3aa: CASSEWLAGSTDTQYF
CDR3nt: TGTGCCAGCAGTGAATGGCTAGCGGGTTCCACAGATACGCAGTATTTT

v_gene: TRBV11-2
abundance: -
j_gene: TRBJ2-5
d_gene: -
CDR3aa: CASSLFASQRETQYF
CDR3nt: TGTGCCAGCAGCTTATTTGCGAGTCAGCGAGAGACCCAGTACTTC

v_gene: TRBV4-2
abundance: -
j_gene: TRBJ2-7
d_gene: TRBD2
CDR3aa: CASSQDGALAGRGGEQYF
CDR3nt: TGTGCCAGCAGCCAAGATGGCGCCCTAGCGGGCCGAGGAGGCGAGCAGTACTTC

v_gene: TRBV19
abundance: -
j_gene: TRBJ1-3
d_gene: -
CDR3aa: CASTQGGGNTIYF
CDR3nt: TGTGCCAGTACCCAGGGTGGAGGAAACACCATATATTTT

v_gene: TRBV5-1
abundance: -
j_gene: TRBJ1-2
d_gene: TRBD1
CDR3aa: CASSNRGANYGYTF
CDR3nt: TGCGCCAGCAGCAACAGGGGGGCCAACTATGGCTACACCTTC

v_gene: TRBV5-1
abundance: -
j_gene: TRBJ1-4
d_gene: -
CDR3aa: CASSTGPGEKLFF
CDR3nt: TGCGCCAGCAGCACGGGCCCAGGGGAAAAACTGTTTTTT

v_gene: TRBV19
abundance: -
j_gene: TRBJ1-6
d_gene: -
CDR3aa: CASSIKTEGTYSSYNSPLHF
CDR3nt: TGTGCCAGTAGCATTAAGACGGAGGGGACTTACAGCTCCTATAATTCACCCCTCCACTTT

v_gene: TRBV4-1
abundance: few
j_gene: TRBJ2-3
d_gene: TRBD1
CDR3aa: CASSQVGTGGFVTDTQYF
CDR3nt: TGCGCCAGCAGCCAAGTGGGGACAGGGGGCTTTGTCACAGATACGCAGTATTTT

v_gene: TRBV19
abundance: -
j_gene: TRBJ1-5
d_gene: -
CDR3aa: CASRLGENNQPQHF
CDR3nt: TGTGCCAGTAGACTGGGAGAGAACAATCAGCCCCAGCATTTT

v_gene: TRBV3-1/TRBV3-2
abundance: -
j_gene: TRBJ2-7
d_gene: TRBD1
CDR3aa: CASSQEALGQGVSHEQYF
CDR3nt: TGTGCCAGCAGCCAAGAGGCCTTGGGACAGGGGGTCAGCCACGAGCAGTACTTC

v_gene: TRBV3-1/TRBV3-2
abundance: -
j_gene: TRBJ2-7
d_gene: TRBD1
CDR3aa: CASRPGTGESYEQYF
CDR3nt: TGTGCCAGCAGACCCGGGACAGGGGAGTCCTACGAGCAGTACTTC

v_gene: TRBV3-1/TRBV3-2
abundance: -
j_gene: TRBJ1-3
d_gene: -
CDR3aa: CASSQGLEGNTIYF
CDR3nt: TGTGCCAGCAGCCAGGGATTGGAGGGGAACACCATATATTTT

v_gene: TRBV5-6
abundance: -
j_gene: TRBJ1-1
d_gene: -
CDR3aa: CASSSLSAPMNTEAFF
CDR3nt: TGTGCCAGCAGCTCACTTTCTGCCCCTATGAACACTGAAGCTTTCTTT

v_gene: TRBV7-7
abundance: -
j_gene: TRBJ2-5
d_gene: -
CDR3aa: CASSLSGAEGETQYF
CDR3nt: TGTGCTAGCAGCTTATCAGGGGCTGAGGGTGAGACCCAGTACTTC

v_gene: TRBV6-2/TRBV6-3
abundance: -
j_gene: TRBJ2-3
d_gene: TRBD1
CDR3aa: CASSYSRQGNTDTQYF
CDR3nt: TGTGCCAGCAGTTACTCGAGACAGGGGAACACAGATACGCAGTATTTT

v_gene: TRBV7-3
abundance: once
j_gene: TRBJ2-7
d_gene: TRBD1
CDR3aa: CASSLSGGDPYEQYF
CDR3nt: TGTGCCAGCAGCTTATCAGGGGGCGATCCCTACGAGCAGTACTTC

v_gene: TRBV18
abundance: -
j_gene: TRBJ1-2
d_gene: -
CDR3aa: CASSPYPDSHPNYGYTF
CDR3nt: TGTGCCAGCTCACCATATCCTGACAGTCATCCTAACTATGGCTACACCTTC

v_gene: TRBV3-1/TRBV3-2
abundance: -
j_gene: TRBJ1-6
d_gene: TRBD1
CDR3aa: CASSQVEGAISPLHF
CDR3nt: TGTGCCAGCAGCCAAGTTGAGGGGGCGATTTCACCCCTCCACTTT

v_gene: TRBV4-2
abundance: -
j_gene: TRBJ1-1
d_gene: TRBD1
CDR3aa: CASSQDRAGGRTEAFF
CDR3nt: TGTGCCAGCAGCCAAGATCGGGCAGGGGGCAGGACTGAAGCTTTCTTT

v_gene: TRBV5-1
abundance: -
j_gene: TRBJ2-2
d_gene: TRBD1
CDR3aa: CASSSIPDRVDGELFF
CDR3nt: TGCGCCAGCAGCTCAATTCCGGACAGGGTTGACGGGGAGCTGTTTTTT

v_gene: TRBV2
abundance: once
j_gene: TRBJ2-1
d_gene: TRBD2
CDR3aa: CASEVASGRSSYNEQFF
CDR3nt: TGTGCCAGCGAGGTAGCTAGCGGGAGGAGCTCCTACAATGAGCAGTTCTTC

v_gene: TRBV5-6
abundance: -
j_gene: TRBJ1-4
d_gene: -
CDR3aa: CASSLSGDELFF
CDR3nt: TGTGCCAGCAGCCTTTCAGGGGACGAGCTGTTTTTT

v_gene: TRBV27
abundance: -
j_gene: TRBJ2-7
d_gene: TRBD1
CDR3aa: CASRYRDRDGEQYF
CDR3nt: TGTGCCAGCAGGTACCGGGACAGGGACGGCGAGCAGTACTTC

v_gene: TRBV28
abundance: -
j_gene: TRBJ1-5
d_gene: -
CDR3aa: CATSAEFVQPQHF
CDR3nt: TGTGCCACATCCGCCGAGTTCGTTCAGCCCCAGCATTTT

v_gene: TRBV4-3
abundance: -
j_gene: TRBJ1-4
d_gene: -
CDR3aa: CASSQDREGRVLFF
CDR3nt: TGCGCCAGCAGCCAAGATCGCGAAGGGAGGGTTCTGTTTTTT

v_gene: TRBV5-1
abundance: -
j_gene: TRBJ2-1
d_gene: TRBD1
CDR3aa: CASSPDRGSFLNEQFF
CDR3nt: TGCGCCAGCAGCCCTGACAGGGGAAGTTTCCTCAATGAGCAGTTCTTC

v_gene: TRBV5-4
abundance: -
j_gene: TRBJ2-1
d_gene: TRBD2
CDR3aa: CASSLGLAGGNEQFF
CDR3nt: TGTGCCAGCAGCTTAGGGCTAGCGGGAGGCAATGAGCAGTTCTTC

v_gene: TRBV19
abundance: -
j_gene: TRBJ1-4
d_gene: TRBD1
CDR3aa: CASSMRQGPTNEKLFF
CDR3nt: TGTGCCAGTAGTATGCGACAGGGCCCAACTAATGAAAAACTGTTTTTT

v_gene: TRBV7-2
abundance: -
j_gene: TRBJ2-5
d_gene: TRBD2
CDR3aa: CASSQLPTSGAGETQYF
CDR3nt: TGTGCCAGCAGCCAACTACCAACTAGCGGGGCGGGAGAGACCCAGTACTTC

v_gene: TRBV5-1
abundance: -
j_gene: TRBJ2-1
d_gene: -
CDR3aa: CASSVVPSSYNEQFF
CDR3nt: TGCGCCAGCAGCGTAGTTCCAAGCTCCTACAATGAGCAGTTCTTC

v_gene: TRBV18
abundance: -
j_gene: TRBJ1-5
d_gene: -
CDR3aa: CASSPNRDNQPQHF
CDR3nt: TGTGCCAGCTCACCCAACAGGGACAATCAGCCCCAGCATTTT

v_gene: TRBV7-6
abundance: once
j_gene: TRBJ2-5
d_gene: TRBD2
CDR3aa: CASSLSIRTSGRARYQETQYF
CDR3nt: TGTGCCAGCAGCTTATCCATTAGGACTAGCGGGAGAGCTCGGTACCAAGAGACCCAGTACTTC

v_gene: TRBV19
abundance: few
j_gene: TRBJ2-2
d_gene: -
CDR3aa: CASSPPPDNLWPGELFF
CDR3nt: TGTGCCAGTAGTCCCCCCCCTGACAACCTCTGGCCCGGGGAGCTGTTTTTT

v_gene: TRBV4-2
abundance: -
j_gene: TRBJ2-3
d_gene: TRBD2
CDR3aa: CASSRTGGQGTDTQYF
CDR3nt: TGTGCCAGCAGCCGGACGGGGGGGCAGGGAACAGATACGCAGTATTTT

v_gene: TRBV28
abundance: -
j_gene: TRBJ1-5
d_gene: -
CDR3aa: CASSLDTNQPQHF
CDR3nt: TGTGCCAGCAGTTTAGACACCAATCAGCCCCAGCATTTT

v_gene: TRBV30
abundance: -
j_gene: TRBJ1-5
d_gene: -
CDR3aa: CALGASSNQPQHF
CDR3nt: TGTGCCCTTGGGGCTTCTAGCAATCAGCCCCAGCATTTT

v_gene: TRBV4-3
abundance: -
j_gene: TRBJ1-2
d_gene: TRBD1
CDR3aa: CASSATGATTGQLF
CDR3nt: TGCGCCAGCAGCGCAACCGGGGCAACCACGGGACAGCTCTTC

v_gene: TRBV19
abundance: -
j_gene: TRBJ2-7
d_gene: TRBD2
CDR3aa: CASGTRTSGSYYEQYF
CDR3nt: TGTGCCAGTGGTACAAGGACTAGCGGGAGCTACTACGAGCAGTACTTC

v_gene: TRBV25-1
abundance: -
j_gene: TRBJ1-2
d_gene: -
CDR3aa: CASSVAGGQGYTF
CDR3nt: TGTGCCAGCAGTGTCGCGGGGGGTCAGGGCTACACCTTC

v_gene: TRBV6-5
abundance: once
j_gene: TRBJ2-3
d_gene: TRBD1
CDR3aa: CASRTGQGGDTQYF
CDR3nt: TGTGCCAGCAGGACGGGACAGGGTGGAGATACGCAGTATTTT

v_gene: TRBV7-8
abundance: -
j_gene: TRBJ2-5
d_gene: -
CDR3aa: CASSLAKRKETQYF
CDR3nt: TGTGCCAGCAGCTTAGCGAAGCGGAAAGAGACCCAGTACTTC

v_gene: TRBV2
abundance: -
j_gene: TRBJ1-4
d_gene: TRBD1
CDR3aa: CASSADRGEKLFF
CDR3nt: TGTGCCAGCAGCGCGGACAGGGGTGAAAAACTGTTTTTT

v_gene: TRBV6-2/TRBV6-3
abundance: -
j_gene: TRBJ2-3
d_gene: TRBD1
CDR3aa: CASSSLTGTAGDTQYF
CDR3nt: TGTGCCAGCAGTTCCCTGACGGGGACAGCCGGAGATACGCAGTATTTT

v_gene: TRBV28
abundance: once
j_gene: TRBJ2-1
d_gene: TRBD2
CDR3aa: CASSSLAGRGTNEQFF
CDR3nt: TGTGCCAGCAGTTCGCTAGCGGGGAGGGGAACCAATGAGCAGTTCTTC

v_gene: TRBV6-5
abundance: -
j_gene: TRBJ2-2
d_gene: -
CDR3aa: CASSQSRGTGELFF
CDR3nt: TGTGCCAGCAGTCAAAGTAGGGGCACCGGGGAGCTGTTTTTT

v_gene: TRBV10-3
abundance: -
j_gene: TRBJ2-2
d_gene: -
CDR3aa: CAISGPDRKNGELFF
CDR3nt: TGTGCCATCAGTGGACCCGACAGGAAGAACGGGGAGCTGTTTTTT

v_gene: TRBV9
abundance: -
j_gene: TRBJ2-7
d_gene: -
CDR3aa: CASSVGGGGEQYF
CDR3nt: TGTGCCAGCAGCGTAGGGGGAGGCGGCGAGCAGTACTTC

v_gene: TRBV5-1
abundance: -
j_gene: TRBJ2-5
d_gene: TRBD2
CDR3aa: CASSLARGGETQYF
CDR3nt: TGCGCCAGCAGCTTGGCACGGGGGGGAGAGACCCAGTACTTC

v_gene: TRBV19
abundance: -
j_gene: TRBJ2-7
d_gene: TRBD1
CDR3aa: CASSGGQGRPYEQYF
CDR3nt: TGTGCCAGTAGTGGGGGACAGGGGCGCCCCTACGAGCAGTACTTC